These 20 T cell receptor beta chains were sequenced from one sample in a study of blood T cell repertoires in COVID-19. This table comes from immunoSEQ multiplex PCR, and its TCRdb copy is limited to in-frame clones, with some not included. The sample yields about 230,000 clones, approximately 90% seen once. Specimen: PBMCs or T cells enriched from blood (not recorded which). These receptors all come from a woman aged 35 to 49 with acute COVID-19.

The V gene is TRBV6-5, the J gene TRBJ2-3; possible D gene TRBD2, 6 bases. The CDR3 contains 14 residues. The germline V and J ends were trimmed by 0 bases and 6 bases, with 10 bases remaining between them. Germline CDR1 reads MNHEY; CDR2 reads SVGAGI. CDR3 loop: CASSYSTAGDTQYF. The CDR3 coding sequence is TGTGCCAGCAGTTACTCTACTGCGGGGGATACGCAGTATTTT.

The genes are TRBV21-1 and TRBJ1-3; TRBD1, as called in the table, went unchecked against the DNA. TRBV21-1 is a listed pseudogene. CDR3 length equals 17 residues. The chain's CDR3 is CASSLKRRQHSGNTIYF. As DNA, the CDR3 is TGTGCCAGCAGCTTAAAAAGGCGACAGCACTCTGGAAACACCATATATTTT.

The chain uses TRBV19 and TRBJ1-2; D is unresolved. The CDR3 is made up of 14 amino acids. The V end lost 6 bases, the J end lost 4 bases, and 15 bases lay between the germline ends. Per the germline V gene, CDR1 is LNHDA and CDR2 is SQIVND (reference sequence). The CDR3 here is CASSKAASFYGYTF. The CDR3, as DNA: TGTGCCAGTAGCAAAGCCGCCTCATTCTATGGCTACACCTTC.

The rearrangement uses TRBV5-4 and TRBJ2-5, with D possibly being TRBD2 (5 bases). V was clipped by 2 bases and J by 4 bases, with 9 bases between them. The CDR3 has 13 amino acids. In germline, CDR1 is SGHNT, CDR2 YYREEE (reference sequence). CDR3 residues: CASSLLDRETQYF. In DNA, the CDR3 is TGTGCCAGCAGCTTACTAGATCGAGAGACCCAGTACTTC.

The V call is TRBV28, the J call TRBJ1-5; 7 bases line up with TRBD1. The J segment lost 2 bases and the V segment lost 5 bases, leaving 6 bases of the junction unmatched. The CDR3 spans 15 residues. Germline V gene data show CDR1 as MDHEN and CDR2 as SYDVKM. The CDR3 DNA sequence: TGTGCCAGCAGTGCCAGGACAGGTCGCAATCAGCCCCAGCATTTT. It yields the protein CASSARTGRNQPQHF.

The chain combines TRBV11-2 with TRBJ1-2; 7 bases match TRBD1. The trim removed 6 bases at V and 7 bases at J, leaving 8 bases unmatched. Germline V CDR1 and CDR2: SGHAT, FQNNGV. The CDR3 runs 13 residues. In DNA, the CDR3 is TGTGCCAGCAGTGGGCGACAGGGATTTGGCTACACCTTC. Residues: CASSGRQGFGYTF.

The chain recombines TRBV7-2 with TRBJ2-1, with D possibly matching TRBD1 (6 bases). The length of the CDR3 is 16 residues. Germline loops: CDR1 SGHTA, CDR2 FQGNSA. V was cut by 5 bases and J by 5 bases, with 19 bases left in between. The CDR3 coding sequence is TGTGCCAGCAGCCGCCACAGAGGACAGATAGACAATGAGCAGTTCTTC. Translating gives CASSRHRGQIDNEQFF.

This clone appeared once. The chain couples TRBV19 to TRBJ1-2; 7 positions agree with TRBD1. V lost 6 bases to trimming and J lost 4 bases; unmatched junction nucleotides: 11. Germline V gene lookup returns CDR1 LNHDA and CDR2 SQIVND (reference sequence). CDR3 length equals 15 residues. CDR3 residues: CASSPNRGGPYGYTF. CDR3 DNA sequence: TGTGCCAGTAGCCCGAACCGAGGGGGCCCCTATGGCTACACCTTC.

This chain connects TRBV7-8 to TRBJ2-3, with TRBD2 matching 8 bases. Germline trimming cut 7 bases from V and 1 base from J; bases unmatched to any gene: 10. Germline V gene sequence: CDR1 SGHVS, CDR2 FQNEAQ. The CDR3 is 16 amino acids. The chain's CDR3 is CASIPGSGVGTDTQYF. Here the CDR3 DNA reads TGTGCCAGCATCCCGGGTAGCGGGGTGGGCACAGATACGCAGTATTTT.

The CDR3 nucleotides are TGTGCCAGTAGTATTTTGAGTAGCGGGAACACCGGGGAGCTGTTTTTT. It translates to CASSILSSGNTGELFF. The chain recombines TRBV19 with TRBJ2-2; possibly TRBD2 for D (6 bases). CDR1 and CDR2 from the germline V gene are LNHDA and SQIVND (reference sequence). V shed 3 bases and J shed 1 base, with 12 bases lying between them. The CDR3 is made up of 16 amino acids.

J is TRBJ1-3 and V is TRBV9; possible D gene TRBD1, 5 bases. The length of the CDR3 is 14 residues. Germline V CDR1 and CDR2: SGDLS, YYNGEE. V shed 4 bases and J shed 4 bases, with 12 bases lying between them. CDR3 DNA: TGTGCCAGCAGCCCCCGGGCAGGGGGAAACACCATATATTTT. It translates to CASSPRAGGNTIYF.

The chain carries TRBV19 and TRBJ1-4; 7 nucleotides match TRBD1. V lost 3 bases, J lost 9 bases, and 16 bases stayed unmatched. The CDR3 spans 17 residues. The germline V gene has CDR1 LNHDA and CDR2 SQIVND (reference sequence). The DNA of the CDR3 is TGTGCCAGTAGTATGCGTATTTTTGAACAGGGGAAGAAAAAACTGTTTTTT. It is translated as CASSMRIFEQGKKKLFF.

A word on this clone: Being one base from a much bigger clone, this may be a read error. The chain has TRBV10-3 and TRBJ2-2; D is perhaps TRBD1 (6 bases). The V and J ends lost 3 bases and 0 bases respectively, with 14 bases between them. Looked up from germline, CDR1 is ENHRY and CDR2 is SYGVKD. The CDR3 is 17 amino acids. This CDR3 is CAISDGTSISNTGELFF. The DNA for the CDR3 is TGTGCCATCAGTGATGGGACATCGATTTCGAACACCGGGGAGCTGTTTTTT.

This clone was seen many times. The same CDR3 is also encoded by other DNA sequences in this sample. The V call is TRBV7-9, the J call TRBJ2-5, with D unresolved. CDR1 is SEHNR and CDR2 is FQNEAQ in the germline V gene (reference sequence). The CDR3 totals 11 residues. With 2 bases removed from V and 5 bases from J, the gap between germline ends came to 3 bases. CDR3 region: CASSLLETQYF. The DNA of the CDR3 is TGTGCCAGCAGCTTACTGGAGACCCAGTACTTC.

The chain recombines TRBV19 with TRBJ1-2; D is unclear. The CDR3 length is 13 residues. V lost 3 bases and J 8 bases, leaving 13 bases between the germline ends. CDR1 LNHDA and CDR2 SQIVND come from the germline V gene (reference sequence). The CDR3 DNA reads as TGTGCCAGTAGTATGGCGGGATTAGGCGGCTACACCTTC. Translation gives CASSMAGLGGYTF.

The chain couples TRBV5-1 to TRBJ2-3; weak D call: TRBD2 (6 bases). CDR1 is SGHRS and CDR2 is YFSETQ in the germline V gene. The V end was cut by 6 bases, the J end by 4 bases, with 12 bases between. CDR3 size: 13 residues. The CDR3 region has the DNA TGCGCCAGCACGAATCCGGGGGCAGATACGCAGTATTTT. Its protein product is CASTNPGADTQYF. Together with reference TRBV5-1 and TRBJ2-3, the CDR3 gives the full variable domain: KAGVTQTPRYLIKTRGQQVTLSCSPISGHRSVSWYQQTPGQGLQFLFEYFSETQRNKGNFPGRFSGRQFSNSRSEMNVSTLELGDSALYLCASTNPGADTQYFGPGTRLTVL.

This clone was recorded a few times. The chain joins TRBV29-1 to TRBJ2-2, with D uncertain. The V end was cut by 0 bases, the J end by 1 base, with 9 bases between. Germline CDR1 SQVTM, CDR2 ANQGSEA. CDR3 length: 15 residues. The CDR3 coding sequence is TGCAGCGTTGAAGATCAATCATGGAACACCGGGGAGCTGTTTTTT. It codes for CSVEDQSWNTGELFF.

The chain combines TRBV30 with TRBJ2-1; 7 nucleotides line up with TRBD2. This CDR3 region has 12 residues. V shed 2 bases and J 9 bases; nucleotides not matched to a gene: 4. The germline V gene has CDR1 GTSNPN and CDR2 SVGIG (reference sequence). CDR3 nucleotide sequence: TGTGCCTGGAGTCCCGGGAGGATTGAGCAGTTCTTC. As protein: CAWSPGRIEQFF.

The chain couples TRBV19 to TRBJ2-1; 10 nucleotides align to TRBD2. CDR3 length: 15 amino acids. Losses at the gene ends were 6 bases for V and 6 bases for J; bases not matched to a gene: 8. Germline CDR1 LNHDA, CDR2 SQIVND (reference sequence). CDR3 nucleotides: TGTGCCAGTAGAAAGCTAGCGGGGGCCCCCAATGAGCAGTTCTTC. Translated: CASRKLAGAPNEQFF.

This clone appeared a single time. The chain couples TRBV27 to TRBJ2-3; 8 bases align to TRBD2. CDR1 and CDR2 (germline): MNHEY, SMNVEV (reference sequence). The CDR3 loop spans 16 amino acids. V lost 5 bases, J lost 2 bases, and 9 bases stayed unmatched. CDR3 residues: CASSPRLAGITDTQYF. The CDR3, as DNA: TGTGCCAGCAGTCCTCGCCTAGCGGGCATCACAGATACGCAGTATTTT.